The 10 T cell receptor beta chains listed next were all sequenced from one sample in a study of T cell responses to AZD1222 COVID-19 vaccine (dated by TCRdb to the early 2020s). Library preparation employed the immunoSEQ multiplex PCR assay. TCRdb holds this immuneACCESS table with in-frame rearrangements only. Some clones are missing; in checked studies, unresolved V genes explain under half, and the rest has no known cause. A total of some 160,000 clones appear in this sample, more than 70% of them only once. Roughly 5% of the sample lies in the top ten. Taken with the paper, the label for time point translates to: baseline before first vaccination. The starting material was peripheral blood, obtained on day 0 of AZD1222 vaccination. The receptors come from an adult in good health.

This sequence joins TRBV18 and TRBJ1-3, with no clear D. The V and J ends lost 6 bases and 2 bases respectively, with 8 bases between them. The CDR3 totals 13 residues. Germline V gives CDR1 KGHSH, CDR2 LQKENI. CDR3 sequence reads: CASSAGTGNTIYF. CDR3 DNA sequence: TGTGCCAGCTCGGCGGGGACTGGAAACACCATATATTTT.

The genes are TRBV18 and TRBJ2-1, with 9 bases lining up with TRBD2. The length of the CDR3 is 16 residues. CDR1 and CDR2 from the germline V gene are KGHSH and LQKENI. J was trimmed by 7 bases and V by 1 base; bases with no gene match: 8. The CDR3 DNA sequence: TGTGCCAGCTCACCACGAAGTAGCGGGAGTCGAAATGAGCAGTTCTTC. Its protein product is CASSPRSSGSRNEQFF.

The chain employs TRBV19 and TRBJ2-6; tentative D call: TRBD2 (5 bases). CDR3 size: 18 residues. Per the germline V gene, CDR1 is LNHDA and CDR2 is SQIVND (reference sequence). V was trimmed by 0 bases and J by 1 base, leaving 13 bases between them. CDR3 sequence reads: CASSIDPGGSSGANVLTF. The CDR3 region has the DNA TGTGCCAGTAGTATAGACCCGGGCGGGTCATCTGGGGCCAACGTCCTGACTTTC.

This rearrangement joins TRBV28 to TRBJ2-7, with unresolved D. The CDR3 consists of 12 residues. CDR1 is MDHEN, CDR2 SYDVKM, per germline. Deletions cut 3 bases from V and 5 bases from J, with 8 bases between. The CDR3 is CASSFRRNEQYF. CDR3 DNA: TGTGCCAGCAGTTTTAGGCGAAACGAGCAGTACTTC.

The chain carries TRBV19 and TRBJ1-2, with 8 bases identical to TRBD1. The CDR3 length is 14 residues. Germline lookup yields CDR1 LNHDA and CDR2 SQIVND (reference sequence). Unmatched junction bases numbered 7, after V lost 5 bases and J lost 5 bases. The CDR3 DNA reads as TGTGCCAGTAGTCTGAAGCGACAGGGGTATGGCTACACCTTC. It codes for CASSLKRQGYGYTF. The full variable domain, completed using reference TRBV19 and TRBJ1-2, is DGGITQSPKYLFRKEGQNVTLSCEQNLNHDAMYWYRQDPGQGLRLIYYSQIVNDFQKGDIAEGYSVSREKKESFPLTVTSAQKNPTAFYLCASSLKRQGYGYTFGSGTRLTVV.

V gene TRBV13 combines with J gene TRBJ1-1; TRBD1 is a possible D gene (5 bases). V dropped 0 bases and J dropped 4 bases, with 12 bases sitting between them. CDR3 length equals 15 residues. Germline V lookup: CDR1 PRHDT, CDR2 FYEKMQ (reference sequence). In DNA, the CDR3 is TGTGCCAGCAGCTTAGGGGAGGGGCCAGGCACTGAAGCTTTCTTT. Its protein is CASSLGEGPGTEAFF.

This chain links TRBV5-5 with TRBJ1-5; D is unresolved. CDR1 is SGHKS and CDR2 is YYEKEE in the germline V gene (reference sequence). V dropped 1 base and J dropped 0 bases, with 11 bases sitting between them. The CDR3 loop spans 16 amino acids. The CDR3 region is CASSLLPLTSNQPQHF. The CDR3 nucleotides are TGTGCCAGCAGCTTGTTGCCACTAACTAGCAATCAGCCCCAGCATTTT.

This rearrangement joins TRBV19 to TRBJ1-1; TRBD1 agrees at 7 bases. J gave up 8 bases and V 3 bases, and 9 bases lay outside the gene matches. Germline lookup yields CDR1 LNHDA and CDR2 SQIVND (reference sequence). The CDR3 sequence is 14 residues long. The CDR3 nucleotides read TGTGCCAGTAGTATGAGGACAGGCGGACTGGAAGCTTTCTTT. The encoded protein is CASSMRTGGLEAFF.

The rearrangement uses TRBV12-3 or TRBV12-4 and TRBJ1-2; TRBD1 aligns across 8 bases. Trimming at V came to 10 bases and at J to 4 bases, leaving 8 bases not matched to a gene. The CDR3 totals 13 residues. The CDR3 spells CATLDRARYGYTF. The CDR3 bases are TGTGCCACCCTGGACAGGGCCCGCTATGGCTACACCTTC.

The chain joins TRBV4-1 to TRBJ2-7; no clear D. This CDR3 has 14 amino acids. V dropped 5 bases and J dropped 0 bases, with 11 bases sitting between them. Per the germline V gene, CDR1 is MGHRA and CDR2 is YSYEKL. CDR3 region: CASSYSPSSYEQYF. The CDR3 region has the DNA TGCGCCAGCAGCTATTCCCCCAGCTCCTACGAGCAGTACTTC.